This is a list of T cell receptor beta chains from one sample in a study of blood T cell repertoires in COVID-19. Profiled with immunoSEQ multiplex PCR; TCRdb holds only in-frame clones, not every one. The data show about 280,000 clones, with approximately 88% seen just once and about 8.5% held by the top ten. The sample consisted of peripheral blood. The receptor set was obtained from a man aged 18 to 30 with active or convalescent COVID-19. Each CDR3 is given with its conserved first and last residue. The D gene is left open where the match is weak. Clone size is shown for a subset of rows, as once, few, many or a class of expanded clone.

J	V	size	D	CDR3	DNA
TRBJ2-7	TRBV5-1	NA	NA	CASSFIQNYEQYF	TGCGCCAGCAGCTTTATTCAGAACTACGAGCAGTACTTC
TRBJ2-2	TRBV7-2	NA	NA	CASSTRRDISTGELFF	TGTGCCAGCAGTACCAGGAGGGATATTAGCACCGGGGAGCTGTTTTTT
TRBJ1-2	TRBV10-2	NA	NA	CASSGAVRGGYTF	TGCGCCAGCAGTGGTGCCGTACGGGGGGGCTACACCTTC
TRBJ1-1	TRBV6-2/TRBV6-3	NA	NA	CASRYHLNTEAFF	TGTGCCAGCAGATACCATTTGAACACTGAAGCTTTCTTT
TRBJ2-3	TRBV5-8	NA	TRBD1	CASSTGTGVSTDTQYF	TGTGCCAGCAGTACCGGGACAGGGGTGAGCACAGATACGCAGTATTTT
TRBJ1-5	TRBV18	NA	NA	CASSRGGGGNQPQHF	TGTGCCAGCTCACGTGGGGGGGGAGGCAATCAGCCCCAGCATTTT
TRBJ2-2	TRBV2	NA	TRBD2	CASSEFPGGPDGELFF	TGTGCCAGCAGTGAATTCCCGGGGGGGCCGGACGGGGAGCTGTTTTTT
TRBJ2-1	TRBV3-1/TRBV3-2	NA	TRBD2	CASSQFRGDSYNEQFF	TGTGCCAGCAGCCAATTTCGGGGGGACTCCTACAATGAGCAGTTCTTC
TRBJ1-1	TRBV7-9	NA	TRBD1	CASRSDRAPSEAFF	TGTGCCAGCAGGTCGGACAGGGCACCCTCCGAAGCTTTCTTT
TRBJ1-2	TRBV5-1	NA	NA	CASSTSTGVYGYTF	TGCGCCAGCAGCACCTCGACAGGTGTCTATGGCTACACCTTC
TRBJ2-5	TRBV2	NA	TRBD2	CASMRTSGGANQETQYF	TGTGCCAGCATGCGGACTAGCGGGGGGGCGAACCAAGAGACCCAGTACTTC
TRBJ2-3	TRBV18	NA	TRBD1	CASSPSMGQGLTDTQYF	TGTGCCAGCTCACCCTCAATGGGACAGGGGCTAACAGATACGCAGTATTTT
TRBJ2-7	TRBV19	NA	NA	CASSIGGSSYEQYF	TGTGCCAGTAGTATAGGCGGTTCCTCCTACGAGCAGTACTTC
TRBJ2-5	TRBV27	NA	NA	CASSLGWGRETQYF	TGTGCCAGCAGTCTAGGTTGGGGGAGGGAGACCCAGTACTTC
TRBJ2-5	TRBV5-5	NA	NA	CASGPLKRQETQYF	TGTGCCAGCGGCCCATTAAAGCGGCAAGAGACCCAGTACTTC
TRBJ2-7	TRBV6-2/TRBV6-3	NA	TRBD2	CASSYSWSSGVVPLEQYF	TGTGCCAGCAGTTACTCTTGGTCTAGCGGGGTTGTGCCTCTCGAGCAGTACTTC
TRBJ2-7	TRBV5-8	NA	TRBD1	CAPNRGDFYEQYF	TGTGCCCCAAACAGGGGGGATTTCTACGAGCAGTACTTC
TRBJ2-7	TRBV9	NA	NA	CASSVTQGWAYEQYF	TGTGCCAGCAGCGTGACCCAGGGGTGGGCCTACGAGCAGTACTTC
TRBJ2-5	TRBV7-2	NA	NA	CASSLVEYPETQYF	TGTGCCAGCAGCTTAGTGGAGTACCCAGAGACCCAGTACTTC
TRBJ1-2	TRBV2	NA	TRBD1	CAREGIRGPNYGYTF	TGTGCCAGGGAGGGGATCAGGGGGCCTAACTATGGCTACACCTTC
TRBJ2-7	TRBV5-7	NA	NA	CASSLGREPYEQYF	TGTGCCAGCAGCTTGGGGAGGGAACCCTACGAGCAGTACTTC
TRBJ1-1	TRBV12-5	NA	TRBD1	CASGLGRQGFHTEAFF	TGTGCTAGTGGTTTGGGCCGACAGGGATTCCACACTGAAGCTTTCTTT
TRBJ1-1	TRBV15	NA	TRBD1	CATSRGLQGANTEAFF	TGTGCCACCAGCAGAGGCTTACAGGGGGCAAACACTGAAGCTTTCTTT
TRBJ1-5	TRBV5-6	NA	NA	CASSLGGFSNQPQHF	TGTGCCAGCAGCTTGGGCGGGTTTAGCAATCAGCCCCAGCATTTT
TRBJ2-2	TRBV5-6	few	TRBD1	CASSLAAQGKRAGELFF	TGTGCCAGCAGCTTGGCCGCACAGGGGAAAAGGGCCGGGGAGCTGTTTTTT